This T cell receptor (beta chain) was identified during a study of T cells in Graves' hyperthyroidism and ophthalmopathy. TCR beta CDR3 sequences were amplified from RNA transcripts. With the HTBI primer set, the TCR CDR3 went through a first round of RT-PCR. TCRdb re-called the multiplex PCR reads with MiXCR, one entry per CDR3 protein. The repertoire holds about 350,000 distinct CDR3 sequences, with about 14% as singletons. Germline values: CDR1 MDHEN, CDR2 SYDVKM. The CDR3 runs to 17 residues. Germline trimming cut 2 bases from V and 0 bases from J; bases unmatched to any gene: 4. Exclusion of a patient resulted from uncontrolled infection, other autoimmune disease, pregnancy or lactation. This clonotype was seen repeatedly, ten times or more.

J is TRBJ1-6 and V is TRBV28; 7 positions match TRBD1. The receptor was derived from a woman between 25 and 40 years old with Graves' hyperthyroidism. The sequenced material came from blood. The CDR3 is CASSLATGSSYNSPLHF. In nucleotides, the CDR3 is TGTGCCAGCAGTTTAGCGACAGGGAGCTCCTATAATTCACCCCTCCACTTT.